Presented here are 29 T cell receptor beta chains from one specimen sequenced in a study of blood T cell repertoires in COVID-19 (TCRdb year 2020). Libraries were constructed by the immunoSEQ multiplex PCR assay. Held by TCRdb, this immuneACCESS table contains in-frame sequences only and omits some clones. Under half of the omission traces to an unresolved V gene where checked; the cause of the rest is unknown. For this sample there are approximately 180,000 clones; roughly 88% appear just once. The ten largest clones capture 11% of the sample. The sequenced sample was peripheral blood. The receptor set was obtained from a human donor with active or convalescent COVID-19. The donor label of this sample is uncertain.

The chain uses TRBV11-2 and TRBJ1-1, with D unclear. Germline-derived CDR1 and CDR2 are SGHAT and FQNNGV. CDR3 length: 14 residues. V was cut by 3 bases and J by 1 base, with 9 bases left in between. The CDR3 bases are TGTGCCAGCAGCTTCAATTCCGGGAACACTGAAGCTTTCTTT. This gives the protein CASSFNSGNTEAFF.

As to this clone: This same CDR3 is encoded by further DNA sequences in the sample. This chain joins TRBV5-1 and TRBJ2-7, with 9 bases fitting TRBD1. J lost 4 bases, V lost 0 bases, and 5 bases had no gene match. This CDR3 contains 15 residues. Germline values: CDR1 SGHRS, CDR2 YFSETQ. The CDR3 loop reads CASSLGGTGKYEQYF. CDR3 coding DNA: TGCGCCAGCAGCTTGGGCGGGACAGGGAAATACGAGCAGTACTTC.

The chain is built from TRBV5-1 and TRBJ2-1, with TRBD2 matching over 7 bases. CDR1 and CDR2 from the germline V gene are SGHRS and YFSETQ. V shed 0 bases, J shed 5 bases, and the junction held 11 bases outside the gene matches. The CDR3 has 17 amino acids. The CDR3 spells CASSLAFWREWDNEQFF. CDR3 bases: TGCGCCAGCAGCTTGGCCTTTTGGCGGGAGTGGGACAATGAGCAGTTCTTC.

This chain uses TRBV18 with TRBJ1-4; D is unresolved. This CDR3 comprises 13 residues. Trimming stripped 1 base from V and 7 bases from J, with 7 bases between. From germline, CDR1 is KGHSH and CDR2 LQKENI. The CDR3 loop is CASSPRGSEKLFF. CDR3 bases: TGTGCCAGCTCACCACGAGGAAGTGAAAAACTGTTTTTT.

V and J are TRBV3-1 (or the pseudogene TRBV3-2) and TRBJ2-5, with 9 bases fitting TRBD2. Germline trimming cut 2 bases from V and 1 base from J; bases unmatched to any gene: 5. Germline V gene lookup returns CDR1 LGHDT and CDR2 YNNKEL (reference sequence). This CDR3 is built from 16 residues. CDR3 region: CASSQRAGGTQETQYF. The CDR3 DNA sequence: TGTGCCAGCAGCCAAAGGGCGGGGGGGACCCAAGAGACCCAGTACTTC.

The chain combines TRBV2 with TRBJ1-5, with TRBD1 as a possible D gene (5 bases). With 7 bases removed from V and 5 bases from J, the gap between germline ends came to 9 bases. CDR1 SNHLY and CDR2 FYNNEI come from the germline V gene. The CDR3 extends over 12 amino acids. The CDR3 bases are TGTGCCAGCACAGGGCCAGATCAGCCCCAGCATTTT. It is translated as CASTGPDQPQHF.

This sequence joins TRBV5-4 and TRBJ2-7, with TRBD1 matching over 9 bases. Looked up from germline, CDR1 is SGHNT and CDR2 is YYREEE (reference sequence). CDR3 length: 17 residues. V lost 0 bases and J lost 4; bases outside the gene matches: 11. The CDR3 sequence is CASSLGVRGQGYYEQYF. CDR3 nucleotide sequence: TGTGCCAGCAGCTTGGGGGTGAGGGGACAGGGTTATTACGAGCAGTACTTC. The whole variable domain, remainder taken from reference TRBV5-4 and TRBJ2-7, is ETGVTQSPTHLIKTRGQQVTLRCSSQSGHNTVSWYQQALGQGPQFIFQYYREEENGRGNFPPRFSGLQFPNYSSELNVNALELDDSALYLCASSLGVRGQGYYEQYFGPGTRLTVT.

This sequence joins TRBV27 and TRBJ1-6; TRBD1 matches 7 bases. This CDR3 contains 15 residues. J lost 5 bases, V lost 6 bases, and 7 bases had no gene match. Germline loops: CDR1 MNHEY, CDR2 SMNVEV (reference sequence). The CDR3 nucleotides read TGTGCCAGCAGGAGAAAAGGGACAGATAATTCACCCCTCCACTTT. Translation gives CASRRKGTDNSPLHF.

The V and J genes are TRBV5-4 and TRBJ1-1; D unresolved. CDR3 length: 14 amino acids. Germline V gene lookup returns CDR1 SGHNT and CDR2 YYREEE (reference sequence). The V end was cut by 4 bases, the J end by 5 bases, with 15 bases between. DNA for the CDR3: TGTGCCAGCAGCGATGCTGGGCAGGTAACTGAAGCTTTCTTT. Encoded protein: CASSDAGQVTEAFF.

The chain has TRBV28 and TRBJ2-2, with 7 positions matching TRBD2. Germline CDR1 and CDR2: MDHEN and SYDVKM. V was clipped by 2 bases and J by 7 bases; unmatched bases: 7. This CDR3 is built from 15 residues. The CDR3 spells CASSLGRASGGELFF. In DNA form, the CDR3 reads TGTGCCAGCAGTTTAGGCAGGGCTAGCGGCGGGGAGCTGTTTTTT.

The CDR3 nucleotides are TGCAGCGTTGAATTGGGCGGGAGCACAGATACGCAGTATTTT. This encodes CSVELGGSTDTQYF. The chain recombines TRBV29-1 with TRBJ2-3; tentatively, D is TRBD2 (5 bases). This CDR3 is built from 14 residues. Trimming removed 2 bases from V and 0 bases from J, with 9 bases in between. Looked up from germline, CDR1 is SQVTM and CDR2 is ANQGSEA.

The chain links TRBV11-3 to TRBJ2-5; a weak D match, TRBD2 (5 bases). Germline assignment: CDR1 SGHNT and CDR2 YENEEA. The CDR3 length is 13 residues. V was trimmed by 5 bases and J by 1 base, leaving 8 bases between them. The CDR3 DNA sequence: TGTGCCAGCAGCCTCGGGGTCCAAGAGACCCAGTACTTC. Its protein product is CASSLGVQETQYF.

This chain links TRBV4-2 with TRBJ2-7; 8 positions agree with TRBD2. V was pared by 1 base and J by 3 bases, with 11 bases of the junction left unmatched. The CDR3 spans 17 residues. The germline CDR1 and CDR2 sequences are LGHNA and YNFKEQ. Written as DNA, the CDR3 is TGTGCCAGCAGCCAAGTGGGTCCGCGGGGGGTGCGCTACGAGCAGTACTTC. Translating it yields CASSQVGPRGVRYEQYF.

The rearrangement uses TRBV6-5 and TRBJ1-2, with D unclear. The germline V gene has CDR1 MNHEY and CDR2 SVGAGI. The CDR3 is 12 residues long. Trimming pared 5 bases from V and 4 bases from J, leaving 8 bases between. The CDR3 DNA is TGTGCCAGCAGTCTCGGCGGCTATGGCTACACCTTC. Encoded protein: CASSLGGYGYTF.

This rearrangement joins TRBV24-1 to TRBJ2-6; no definite D call. V lost 4 bases to trimming and J lost 2 bases, with 11 bases between them. CDR1 KGHDR and CDR2 SFDVKD come from the germline V gene. The CDR3 totals 16 residues. Here the CDR3 reads CATSDPGITGANVLTF. The CDR3 nucleotides read TGTGCCACCAGTGACCCGGGTATAACTGGGGCCAACGTCCTGACTTTC.

V usage is TRBV7-9 and J usage is TRBJ2-1; 9 bases agree with TRBD1. Germline values: CDR1 SEHNR, CDR2 FQNEAQ (reference sequence). Trimming cost V 4 bases and J 6 bases; bases outside gene matches: 7. The CDR3 loop spans 15 amino acids. In nucleotides, the CDR3 is TGTGCCAGCAGCTCTCGGGACAGGGTCTCCAATGAGCAGTTCTTC. Translating gives CASSSRDRVSNEQFF. The entire variable domain, with the rest obtained from reference TRBV7-9 and TRBJ2-1, is as follows: DTGVSQNPRHKITKRGQNVTFRCDPISEHNRLYWYRQTLGQGPEFLTYFQNEAQLEKSRLLSDRFSAERPKGSFSTLEIQRTEQGDSAMYLCASSSRDRVSNEQFFGPGTRLTVL.

V is TRBV7-2 and J is TRBJ2-1, with TRBD2 identical over 8 bases. The CDR3 extends over 17 amino acids. CDR1 is SGHTA and CDR2 is FQGNSA in the germline V gene. V was clipped by 4 bases and J by 0 bases; unmatched bases: 8. The CDR3 coding sequence is TGTGCCAGCAGCTCCAACGCGGGGGGCTACTCCTACAATGAGCAGTTCTTC. This gives the protein CASSSNAGGYSYNEQFF.

This sequence joins TRBV6-4 and TRBJ2-6, with 7 bases that match TRBD2. Germline-derived CDR1 and CDR2 are MRHNA and SNTAGT. This CDR3 is built from 15 residues. After removal of 4 bases from V and 3 bases from J, the junction contained 3 bases not matched to a gene. The CDR3 spells CASSGGGNGANVLTF. The CDR3 region has the DNA TGTGCCAGCAGTGGGGGGGGTAATGGGGCCAACGTCCTGACTTTC.

J is TRBJ1-5 and V is TRBV6-2 or TRBV6-3; 8 nucleotides agree with TRBD1. The CDR3 is made up of 16 amino acids. In germline, CDR1 is MNHEY, CDR2 SVGEGT. Trimming at V came to 5 bases and at J to 2 bases, leaving 8 bases not matched to a gene. The CDR3 DNA reads TGTGCCAGCAGTCACGACAGGGGTATTGGCAATCAGCCCCAGCATTTT. Translated, it gives CASSHDRGIGNQPQHF.

The chain recombines TRBV4-3 with TRBJ1-2, with D unresolved. The CDR3 consists of 15 residues. From germline, CDR1 is LGHNA and CDR2 YSLEER. V was shortened by 0 bases and J by 4 bases, with 12 bases between the two germline ends. The CDR3 is CASSQDNGAVYGYTF. The CDR3 nucleotides read TGCGCCAGCAGCCAAGACAACGGAGCGGTCTATGGCTACACCTTC.

The rearrangement uses TRBV5-6 and TRBJ1-1; D is undetermined. Germline CDR1 SGHDT, CDR2 YYEEEE. Between the trimmed V and J ends, which lost 0 bases and 0 bases, there was a span of 9 bases. The CDR3 runs 15 residues. Here the CDR3 DNA reads TGTGCCAGCAGCTTGGTGAGGTTTCTGAACACTGAAGCTTTCTTT. Amino acids: CASSLVRFLNTEAFF.

This chain uses TRBV3-1 (or the pseudogene TRBV3-2) with TRBJ2-5; TRBD1 is a possible D gene (5 bases). The V end lost 0 bases, the J end lost 1 base, and 6 bases lay between the germline ends. The CDR3 contains 14 residues. The germline gives CDR1 LGHDT, CDR2 YNNKEL (reference sequence). In DNA, the CDR3 is TGTGCCAGCAGCCAAGAGGGGCGCCAAGAGACCCAGTACTTC. Translated, it gives CASSQEGRQETQYF.

The J gene is TRBJ2-5, the V gene TRBV28; 8 bases map to TRBD2. Germline V CDR1 and CDR2: MDHEN, SYDVKM. The CDR3 spans 14 residues. V shed 6 bases, J shed 8 bases, and the junction held 11 bases outside the gene matches. In DNA, the CDR3 is TGTGCCAGCAGCGGTTCGGGGGGGTTTTATACCCAGTACTTC. Its protein product is CASSGSGGFYTQYF.

This clone was found once. The chain joins TRBV3-1 (or the pseudogene TRBV3-2) to TRBJ2-7; tentatively, D is TRBD1 (5 bases). V lost 0 bases to trimming and J lost 2 bases, with 17 bases between them. Germline V CDR1 and CDR2: LGHDT, YNNKEL (reference sequence). The CDR3 consists of 17 residues. CDR3 in DNA: TGTGCCAGCAGCCAAGATTCTCAGGGAAGAGTGACCTACGAGCAGTACTTC. It encodes CASSQDSQGRVTYEQYF.

V is TRBV6-2 or TRBV6-3 and J is TRBJ1-5, with D perhaps TRBD1 (6 bases). The CDR3 has 13 residues. Germline CDR1 and CDR2: MNHEY and SVGEGT. Deletions cut 2 bases from V and 11 bases from J, with 13 bases between. The chain's CDR3 is CASSYIRGRSQHF. CDR3 nucleotides: TGTGCCAGCAGTTACATCAGGGGACGGTCCCAGCATTTT.

This chain links TRBV5-4 with TRBJ2-3; 11 bases line up with TRBD2. Germline trimming cut 4 bases from V and 10 bases from J; bases unmatched to any gene: 14. The germline CDR1 and CDR2 sequences are SGHNT and YYREEE (reference sequence). The CDR3 is 16 residues long. CDR3 DNA sequence: TGTGCCAGCAGCCCCCTAGCGGGGGGCCAAGAAGGGGCGCAGTATTTT. Its protein is CASSPLAGGQEGAQYF.

The chain combines TRBV19 with TRBJ2-1; 13 bases align to TRBD2. From germline, CDR1 is LNHDA and CDR2 SQIVND (reference sequence). This CDR3 is 14 amino acids long. The V segment lost 7 bases and the J segment 10 bases; nucleotides outside the gene matches: 7. Here the CDR3 DNA reads TGTGCCAGTACAAAACTAGCGGGAGGGCGGGAGCAGTTCTTC. Translation: CASTKLAGGREQFF.

CDR3 nucleotides: TGTGCCAGCTCCTTTGAGGCTAACTATGGCTACACCTTC. This translates into CASSFEANYGYTF. The chain combines TRBV25-1 with TRBJ1-2; D gene uncertain. Germline V CDR1 and CDR2: MGHDK, SYGVNS. V shed 8 bases and J shed 0 bases, with 10 bases lying between them. The CDR3 sequence is 13 residues long.

The chain joins TRBV24-1 to TRBJ2-3; 12 positions agree with TRBD2. V was clipped by 11 bases and J by 5 bases; unmatched bases: 13. Germline V gives CDR1 KGHDR, CDR2 SFDVKD. The CDR3 covers 16 residues. This chain's CDR3 is CAITGLAGGPEDTQYF. In DNA, the CDR3 is TGTGCCATCACGGGGCTAGCGGGAGGGCCTGAAGATACGCAGTATTTT.